The clone carrying this T cell receptor beta chain showed up many times. Its antigen is unknown. The data stem from a study of T-cell memory formation after mild COVID-19. Study-wide points: Clones contracting day 15 to 85 were balanced CD4/CD8; later expanders leaned CD4+. CD4+ clones that contracted lay mainly in CM and EM; CD8+ ones lay in EMRA.

Looked up from germline, CDR1 is LGHDT and CDR2 is YNNKEL (reference sequence). This CDR3 contains 14 residues. V was shortened by 5 bases and J by 5 bases, with 15 bases between the two germline ends. TCRdb reanalysed the 5' RACE reads using MiXCR and keeps one entry per CDR3 protein. Of hundreds of thousands of distinct CDR3 sequences listed, roughly 17% are singletons. V gene TRBV3-1 combines with J gene TRBJ2-5; tentatively, D is TRBD1 or TRBD2 (5 bases each). The receptor comes from a man younger than 30 who had mild COVID-19 (a few samples of this study predate the infection). Cell type and time point are not known. Sequencing was done on a sample of PBMCs or a T cell subset sorted from them (not recorded which). CDR3 DNA: TGTGCCAGCAGCTACCAGGCAGGGAGTGAGACCCAGTACTTC. It specifies CASSYQAGSETQYF.